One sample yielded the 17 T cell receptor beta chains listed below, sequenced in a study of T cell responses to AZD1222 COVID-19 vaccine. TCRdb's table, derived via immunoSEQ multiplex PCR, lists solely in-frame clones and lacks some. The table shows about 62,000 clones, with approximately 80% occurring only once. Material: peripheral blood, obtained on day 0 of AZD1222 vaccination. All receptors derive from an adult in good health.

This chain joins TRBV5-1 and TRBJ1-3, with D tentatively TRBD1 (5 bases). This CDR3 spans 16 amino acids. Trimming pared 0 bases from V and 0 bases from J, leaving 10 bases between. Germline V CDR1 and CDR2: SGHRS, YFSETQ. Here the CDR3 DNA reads TGCGCCAGCAGCTTGGATTGGGGCCACTCTGGAAACACCATATATTTT. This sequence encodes CASSLDWGHSGNTIYF.

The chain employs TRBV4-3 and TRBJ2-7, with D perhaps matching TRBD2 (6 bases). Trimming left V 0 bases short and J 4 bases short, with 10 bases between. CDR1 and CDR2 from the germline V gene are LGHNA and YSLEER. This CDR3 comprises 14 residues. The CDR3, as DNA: TGCGCCAGCAGCCAAGATTCTCGGGGGTACGAGCAGTACTTC. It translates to CASSQDSRGYEQYF.

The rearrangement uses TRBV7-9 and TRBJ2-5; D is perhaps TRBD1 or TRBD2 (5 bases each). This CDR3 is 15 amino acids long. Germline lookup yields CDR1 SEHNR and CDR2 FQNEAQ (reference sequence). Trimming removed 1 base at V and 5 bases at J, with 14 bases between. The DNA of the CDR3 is TGTGCCAGCAGCTTAGTAAGGGACCCCGAGGAGACCCAGTACTTC. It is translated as CASSLVRDPEETQYF.

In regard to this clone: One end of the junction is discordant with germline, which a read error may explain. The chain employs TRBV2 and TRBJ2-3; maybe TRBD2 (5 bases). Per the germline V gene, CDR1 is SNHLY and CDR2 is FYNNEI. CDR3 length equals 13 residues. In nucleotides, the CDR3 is TGTGCCAGCAGCCGTCCGGGGTTTACAAACGGGGATTTT. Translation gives CASSRPGFTNGDF.

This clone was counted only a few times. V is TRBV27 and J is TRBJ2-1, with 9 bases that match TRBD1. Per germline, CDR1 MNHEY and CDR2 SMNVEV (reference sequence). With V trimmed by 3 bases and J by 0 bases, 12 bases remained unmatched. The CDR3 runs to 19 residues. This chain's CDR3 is CASSLYRDREKSSYNEQFF. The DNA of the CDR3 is TGTGCCAGCAGTTTGTACCGGGACAGGGAAAAGAGCTCCTACAATGAGCAGTTCTTC.

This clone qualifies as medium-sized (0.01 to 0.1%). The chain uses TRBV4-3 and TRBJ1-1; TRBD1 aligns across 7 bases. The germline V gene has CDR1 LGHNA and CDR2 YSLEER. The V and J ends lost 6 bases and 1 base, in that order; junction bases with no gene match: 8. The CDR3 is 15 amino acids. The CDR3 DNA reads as TGCGCCAGCAGACGCGTGGAGGGGGCGAACACTGAAGCTTTCTTT. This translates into CASRRVEGANTEAFF.

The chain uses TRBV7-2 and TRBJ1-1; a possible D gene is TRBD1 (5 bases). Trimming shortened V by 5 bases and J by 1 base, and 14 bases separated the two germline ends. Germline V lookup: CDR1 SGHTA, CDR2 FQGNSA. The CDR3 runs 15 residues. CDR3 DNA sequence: TGTGCCAGCAGCCCCCTCGGGGGGGGGAACACTGAAGCTTTCTTT. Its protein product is CASSPLGGGNTEAFF.

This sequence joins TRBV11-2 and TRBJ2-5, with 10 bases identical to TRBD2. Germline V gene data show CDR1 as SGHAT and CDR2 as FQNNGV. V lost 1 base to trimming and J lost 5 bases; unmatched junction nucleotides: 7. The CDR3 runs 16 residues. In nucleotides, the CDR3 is TGTGCCAGCAGCTTAGTTACTAGCGGGGCGTACGAGACCCAGTACTTC. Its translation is CASSLVTSGAYETQYF.

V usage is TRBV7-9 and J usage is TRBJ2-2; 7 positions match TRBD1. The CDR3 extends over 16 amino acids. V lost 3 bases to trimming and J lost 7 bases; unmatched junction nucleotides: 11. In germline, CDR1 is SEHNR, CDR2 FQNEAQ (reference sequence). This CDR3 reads CASSFLTGMSHGELFF. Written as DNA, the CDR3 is TGTGCCAGCAGCTTCTTGACAGGGATGAGTCACGGGGAGCTGTTTTTT.

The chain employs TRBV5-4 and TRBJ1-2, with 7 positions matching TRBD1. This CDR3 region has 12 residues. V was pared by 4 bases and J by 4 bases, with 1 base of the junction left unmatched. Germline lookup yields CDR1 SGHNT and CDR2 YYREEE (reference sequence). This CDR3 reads CASSGTVYGYTF. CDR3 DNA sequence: TGTGCCAGCAGCGGGACAGTCTATGGCTACACCTTC.

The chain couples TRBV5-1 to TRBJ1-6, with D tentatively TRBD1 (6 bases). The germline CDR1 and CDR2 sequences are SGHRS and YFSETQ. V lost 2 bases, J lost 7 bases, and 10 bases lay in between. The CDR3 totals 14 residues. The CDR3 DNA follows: TGCGCCAGCAGCTTTACAGGGAACAATTCACCCCTCCACTTT. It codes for CASSFTGNNSPLHF.

The CDR3 here is CASSQEGIYNEQFF. CDR3 DNA: TGCGCCAGCAGCCAAGAGGGCATCTACAATGAGCAGTTCTTC. The chain is built from TRBV4-1 and TRBJ2-1; D unresolved. Germline V CDR1 and CDR2: MGHRA, YSYEKL. Trimming took off 0 bases at V and 3 bases at J, with 6 bases between the two ends. The CDR3 sequence is 14 residues long.

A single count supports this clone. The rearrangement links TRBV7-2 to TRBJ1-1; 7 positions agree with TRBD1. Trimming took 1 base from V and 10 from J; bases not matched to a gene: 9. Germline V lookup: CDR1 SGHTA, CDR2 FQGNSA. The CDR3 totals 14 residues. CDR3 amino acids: CASSLEQGRGVAFF. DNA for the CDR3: TGTGCCAGCAGCTTAGAACAGGGGAGAGGGGTAGCTTTCTTT.

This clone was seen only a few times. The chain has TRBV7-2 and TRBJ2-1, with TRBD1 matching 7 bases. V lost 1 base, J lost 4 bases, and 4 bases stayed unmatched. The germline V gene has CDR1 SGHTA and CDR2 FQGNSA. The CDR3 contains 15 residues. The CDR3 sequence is CASSLDRGEYNEQFF. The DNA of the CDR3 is TGTGCCAGCAGCTTAGACAGGGGTGAGTACAATGAGCAGTTCTTC.

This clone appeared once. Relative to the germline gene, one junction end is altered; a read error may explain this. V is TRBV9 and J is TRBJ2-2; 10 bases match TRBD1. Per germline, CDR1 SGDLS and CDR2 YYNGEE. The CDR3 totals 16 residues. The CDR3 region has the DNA TGTGCCAGCAGCTCATGGGACAGGGGATACACCGGAGAGCTGTTTTTT. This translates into CASSSWDRGYTGELFF.

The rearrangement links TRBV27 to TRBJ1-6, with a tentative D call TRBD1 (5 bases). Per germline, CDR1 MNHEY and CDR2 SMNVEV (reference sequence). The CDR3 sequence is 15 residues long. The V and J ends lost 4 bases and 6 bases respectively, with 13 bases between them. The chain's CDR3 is CASSSPDRFNSPLHF. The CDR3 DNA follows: TGTGCCAGCAGTTCCCCTGACAGATTTAATTCACCCCTCCACTTT.

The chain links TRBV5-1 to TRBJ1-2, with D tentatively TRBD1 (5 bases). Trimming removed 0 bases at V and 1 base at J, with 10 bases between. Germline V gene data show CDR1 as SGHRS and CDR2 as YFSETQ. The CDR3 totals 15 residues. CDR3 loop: CASSLAFDSNYGYTF. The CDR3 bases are TGCGCCAGCAGCTTGGCCTTTGACAGTAACTATGGCTACACCTTC.